These 22 T cell receptor beta chains originate from one sample sequenced in a study of shared clonotypes between healthy human individuals. Data came from immunoSEQ multiplex PCR; TCRdb stores just in-frame clones and leaves some out. Of approximately 600,000 clones in the sample, 85% to 95% were seen once. CD45RO-negative cells were positively selected for CCR7, leaving out terminally differentiated effector memory CD45RA+ cells. Sample: naive CD8+ T cells sorted from blood. All receptors come from a woman in her twenties or thirties in good health.

The V gene is TRBV7-9, the J gene TRBJ2-1, with no clear D. This CDR3 is 13 amino acids long. The germline V gene has CDR1 SEHNR and CDR2 FQNEAQ (reference sequence). Trimming removed 4 bases from V and 9 bases from J, with 13 bases in between. CDR3 nucleotide sequence: TGTGCCAGCAGCTCGGGCCTAGAGGCTGAGCAGTTCTTC. Encoded protein: CASSSGLEAEQFF.

This clone was observed once. V gene TRBV5-4 combines with J gene TRBJ2-2, with TRBD1 identical over 7 bases. With V trimmed by 4 bases and J by 7 bases, 10 bases remained unmatched. Germline V CDR1 and CDR2: SGHNT, YYREEE (reference sequence). The CDR3 runs to 15 residues. The CDR3 loop is CASSPGQGVIGELFF. The CDR3 nucleotides are TGTGCCAGCAGCCCGGGGCAGGGGGTTATCGGGGAGCTGTTTTTT. The complete variable domain, with remaining parts taken from reference TRBV5-4 and TRBJ2-2, reads ETGVTQSPTHLIKTRGQQVTLRCSSQSGHNTVSWYQQALGQGPQFIFQYYREEENGRGNFPPRFSGLQFPNYSSELNVNALELDDSALYLCASSPGQGVIGELFFGEGSRLTVL.

The chain carries TRBV29-1 and TRBJ2-2; 8 bases are a match to TRBD1. Germline V gives CDR1 SQVTM, CDR2 ANQGSEA. The V and J ends lost 0 bases and 0 bases, in that order; junction bases with no gene match: 6. CDR3 size: 17 residues. CDR3 sequence (DNA): TGCAGCGTTGAAGATCCTTGGACAGGGTCGAACACCGGGGAGCTGTTTTTT. Its translation is CSVEDPWTGSNTGELFF.

The chain carries TRBV5-6 and TRBJ1-1; the match to TRBD1 covers 7 bases. The CDR3 spans 12 residues. The V gene end was trimmed by 2 bases and the J gene end by 7 bases; junction bases not matched to a gene: 2. Germline CDR1 SGHDT, CDR2 YYEEEE. The CDR3: CASSFGTVEAFF. The CDR3 bases are TGTGCCAGCAGCTTCGGGACAGTTGAAGCTTTCTTT.

Concerning this clone: Other DNA sequences in this specimen translate into the identical CDR3. V and J are TRBV10-3 and TRBJ2-7, with TRBD2 matching 8 bases. J gave up 4 bases and V 3 bases, and 5 bases lay outside the gene matches. In germline, CDR1 is ENHRY, CDR2 SYGVKD. This CDR3 contains 14 residues. The CDR3 region has the DNA TGTGCCATCAGTGAAGGCCTAGCGGGTTACGAGCAGTACTTC. This gives the protein CAISEGLAGYEQYF.

The J gene is TRBJ1-2, the V gene TRBV21-1; the table's D call, TRBD1, has no DNA check behind it. TRBV21-1 is a known pseudogene. The CDR3 totals 10 residues. The CDR3 loop reads CASARGGYTF. CDR3 bases: TGTGCCAGCGCCAGGGGTGGCTACACCTTC.

The CDR3 bases are TGTGCCAGCAGTTTCTCAGGACACAAAAACATTCAGTACTTC. Translated, it gives CASSFSGHKNIQYF. The chain employs TRBV27 and TRBJ2-4, with a possible D match to TRBD1 (5 bases). The germline V gene has CDR1 MNHEY and CDR2 SMNVEV (reference sequence). Trimming shortened V by 3 bases and J by 3 bases, and 9 bases separated the two germline ends. The CDR3 is 14 amino acids.

The rearrangement links TRBV4-1 to TRBJ2-7; D is possibly TRBD1 (6 bases). Germline CDR1 and CDR2: MGHRA and YSYEKL. This CDR3 region has 16 residues. V was shortened by 2 bases and J by 4 bases, with 18 bases between the two germline ends. Written as DNA, the CDR3 is TGCGCCAGCAGCCAATCTGTCCAGGGGCTAATATACGAGCAGTACTTC. Amino acid sequence: CASSQSVQGLIYEQYF.

This chain connects TRBV19 to TRBJ1-1; possible D gene TRBD1, 6 bases. The CDR3 sequence is 15 residues long. Trimming cost V 7 bases and J 0 bases, with 15 bases left between them. The germline CDR1 and CDR2 sequences are LNHDA and SQIVND (reference sequence). This chain's CDR3 is CASMLPQGLNTEAFF. Written as DNA, the CDR3 is TGTGCCAGTATGCTGCCACAGGGCCTGAACACTGAAGCTTTCTTT.

The chain joins TRBV13 to TRBJ1-1, with a weak D call TRBD1 (5 bases). This CDR3 contains 15 residues. Germline CDR1 and CDR2: PRHDT and FYEKMQ (reference sequence). Between the trimmed V and J ends, which lost 5 bases and 5 bases, there was a span of 18 bases. CDR3: CASSNTYRGGTEAFF. CDR3 bases: TGTGCCAGCAGCAATACTTATAGGGGAGGAACTGAAGCTTTCTTT.

The V call is TRBV2, the J call TRBJ2-1; the D is unclear. Deletions cut 4 bases from V and 0 bases from J, with 10 bases between. The V gene's germline CDR1 is SNHLY and CDR2 FYNNEI. This CDR3 is 15 amino acids long. This CDR3 reads CASSAGRSSYNEQFF. As DNA, the CDR3 is TGTGCCAGCAGTGCGGGCCGCAGCTCCTACAATGAGCAGTTCTTC.

The chain couples TRBV10-1 to TRBJ2-7; TRBD1 matches 8 bases. This CDR3 has 16 residues. Trimming took 7 bases from V and 2 from J; bases not matched to a gene: 13. The V gene's germline CDR1 is WNHNN and CDR2 SYGVQD (reference sequence). In DNA form, the CDR3 reads TGCGCCAGCACCAATTCTCCGGGACAGGATCCCTACGAGCAGTACTTC. This codes for CASTNSPGQDPYEQYF.

The chain carries TRBV9 and TRBJ2-7, with D possibly TRBD2 on 6 matching bases. CDR3 size: 12 residues. Trimming pared 4 bases from V and 6 bases from J, leaving 11 bases between. Germline assignment: CDR1 SGDLS and CDR2 YYNGEE. The CDR3: CASSPGGLEQYF. The CDR3 DNA reads as TGTGCCAGCAGCCCTGGAGGGCTCGAGCAGTACTTC.

V and J are TRBV5-6 and TRBJ2-7, with TRBD2 matching 8 bases. Germline values: CDR1 SGHDT, CDR2 YYEEEE. V gave up 1 base and J gave up 5 bases; unmatched junction bases: 5. The CDR3 spans 14 residues. CDR3 loop: CASSLLSGRNEQYF. The CDR3, as DNA: TGTGCCAGCAGCTTGCTGAGCGGGAGAAACGAGCAGTACTTC.

The chain employs TRBV28 and TRBJ2-1; weak D call: TRBD2 (5 bases). The CDR3 consists of 16 residues. Looked up from germline, CDR1 is MDHEN and CDR2 is SYDVKM. V gave up 0 bases and J gave up 0 bases, with 9 bases separating them. CDR3: CASSLWEAVSYNEQFF. The CDR3 coding sequence is TGTGCCAGCAGTTTATGGGAGGCGGTCTCCTACAATGAGCAGTTCTTC.

The chain joins TRBV7-9 to TRBJ2-7; tentatively, D is TRBD1 or TRBD2 (5 bases each). Germline V CDR1 and CDR2: SEHNR, FQNEAQ (reference sequence). V was cut by 4 bases and J by 0 bases, with 16 bases left in between. CDR3 length: 16 amino acids. Written as DNA, the CDR3 is TGTGCCAGCAGCTCTCCCGGGACCGAAAGCTCCTACGAGCAGTACTTC. It translates to CASSSPGTESSYEQYF.

The J gene is TRBJ2-7, the V gene TRBV7-9; TRBD2 might be the D (6 bases). The CDR3 extends over 13 amino acids. Per germline, CDR1 SEHNR and CDR2 FQNEAQ (reference sequence). With 7 bases removed from V and 5 bases from J, the gap between germline ends came to 15 bases. In DNA, the CDR3 is TGTGCCAGCACCCCTGGGGGGTTCCACGAGCAGTACTTC. Protein sequence: CASTPGGFHEQYF.

The chain employs TRBV9 and TRBJ2-3; 12 positions match TRBD2. The CDR3 consists of 16 residues. Trimming removed 3 bases from V and 4 bases from J; junction bases left unmatched: 6. Germline V gene sequence: CDR1 SGDLS, CDR2 YYNGEE. The CDR3 here is CASSGWTSGTPDTQYF. The CDR3 DNA reads as TGTGCCAGCAGCGGCTGGACTAGCGGGACCCCAGATACGCAGTATTTT.

The chain recombines TRBV28 with TRBJ2-7, with 7 positions matching TRBD2. Germline trimming cut 7 bases from V and 2 bases from J; bases unmatched to any gene: 5. Germline CDR1 reads MDHEN; CDR2 reads SYDVKM. This CDR3 has 13 amino acids. Here the CDR3 reads CASTPGLTYEQYF. The CDR3 DNA is TGTGCCAGCACCCCGGGACTAACCTACGAGCAGTACTTC.

This clone was observed a single time. The chain combines TRBV16 with TRBJ2-7; D not resolved. Trimming shortened V by 0 bases and J by 3 bases, and 0 bases separated the two germline ends. Germline CDR1 and CDR2: KGHSY and FQNENV. The CDR3 covers 11 residues. CDR3 in amino acids: CASSQSYEQYF. The CDR3 DNA sequence: TGTGCCAGCAGCCAATCCTACGAGCAGTACTTC.

This clone came up a few times. Within the sample, other DNA sequences also encode this same CDR3. The J gene is TRBJ2-7, the V gene TRBV9; TRBD2 matches 7 bases. Trimming cost V 0 bases and J 3 bases; bases outside gene matches: 0. Per the germline V gene, CDR1 is SGDLS and CDR2 is YYNGEE. The CDR3 is made up of 13 amino acids. The CDR3 region is CASSVGGSYEQYF. CDR3 nucleotides: TGTGCCAGCAGCGTAGGCGGGAGCTACGAGCAGTACTTC.

The gene calls are TRBV19 and TRBJ2-3; unclear D gene. CDR1 and CDR2 (germline): LNHDA, SQIVND (reference sequence). V dropped 6 bases and J dropped 0 bases, with 13 bases sitting between them. The CDR3 runs to 15 residues. CDR3 bases: TGTGCCAGTAGGCCCCCTGAGGCTAGCACAGATACGCAGTATTTT. It specifies CASRPPEASTDTQYF.